This T cell receptor (beta chain) was sequenced during a study of blood T cell repertoires in COVID-19. Study in general: Spain, Italy and the United States supplied samples that represented acute and convalescent COVID-19.

Per the original methods: Reference gene primer amplification in the assay estimated nucleated cell counts. Here immunoSEQ multiplex PCR was the method, and the copy in TCRdb shows in-frame clones only, minus some. Clone size and V and J calls were adopted from that table, with D and trimming inferred from the DNA. The table includes about 83,000 clones, about nine tenths detected once. The V gene's germline CDR1 is LGHDT and CDR2 YNNKEL (reference sequence). With 0 bases removed from V and 7 bases from J, the gap between germline ends came to 9 bases. The CDR3 contains 13 residues. This TCR was recovered from a woman aged 45-59 years with active or convalescent COVID-19. The sample taken for sequencing was peripheral blood. The gene calls are TRBV3-1 (or the pseudogene TRBV3-2) and TRBJ1-2; D call uncertain. CDR3 nucleotide sequence: TGTGCCAGCAGCCAAGAGGGGAGCGGTGGCTACACCTTC. It is translated as CASSQEGSGGYTF.